The 9 T cell receptor beta chains below come from one sample, sequenced in a study of cytomegalovirus exposure and HLA in healthy donors. The PCR employed 60 Vbeta primers together with 13 Jbeta primers. Libraries were prepared by immunoSEQ multiplex PCR; TCRdb keeps only in-frame clonotypes and omits some of them. The sample contains about 200,000 clones, about two thirds of which appear only once. Sample: PBMCs. Every receptor here comes from a man between 35 and 55 years old in good health and CMV-seropositive.

The chain uses TRBV6-6 and TRBJ1-6; no definite D call. Trimming cost V 0 bases and J 8 bases, with 14 bases left between them. The germline V gene encodes CDR1 MNHNY and CDR2 SVGAGI (reference sequence). This CDR3 has 16 residues. CDR3 nucleotides: TGTGCCAGCAGTTACTCTCCACGGGATGGAGATTCACCCCTCCACTTT. Translated: CASSYSPRDGDSPLHF.

The chain employs TRBV28 and TRBJ1-6; D unclear. Germline V gene data show CDR1 as MDHEN and CDR2 as SYDVKM. This CDR3 is 14 amino acids long. Trimming shortened V by 7 bases and J by 11 bases, and 18 bases separated the two germline ends. The CDR3 region is CASNGAGFRTPLHF. CDR3 bases: TGTGCCAGCAACGGAGCGGGGTTTAGGACACCCCTCCACTTT.

The chain joins TRBV18 to TRBJ2-2; D is possibly TRBD1 (6 bases). The germline V and J ends were trimmed by 2 bases and 4 bases, with 11 bases remaining between them. CDR1 is KGHSH, CDR2 LQKENI, per germline. This CDR3 has 15 residues. For the CDR3, the DNA is TGTGCCAGCTCACCAGCAGGGGCGACCACCGGGGAGCTGTTTTTT. Its translation is CASSPAGATTGELFF. Variable domain in full (rest from reference TRBV18 and TRBJ2-2): NAGVMQNPRHLVRRRGQEARLRCSPMKGHSHVYWYRQLPEEGLKFMVYLQKENIIDESGMPKERFSAEFPKEGPSILRIQQVVRGDSAAYFCASSPAGATTGELFFGEGSRLTVL.

The chain links TRBV19 to TRBJ2-2; 8 bases fit TRBD1. Germline-derived CDR1 and CDR2 are LNHDA and SQIVND (reference sequence). Trimming at V came to 11 bases and at J to 7 bases, leaving 6 bases not matched to a gene. This CDR3 comprises 12 residues. The CDR3 reads CAGTGGSGELFF. The CDR3 DNA reads TGTGCCGGCACAGGGGGTAGCGGGGAGCTGTTTTTT.

In its sample, this clone was seen a few times. The CDR3 sequence: CASSDSPGEAFF. The CDR3 nucleotides are TGTGCCAGCAGTGATAGTCCTGGTGAAGCTTTCTTT. The gene calls are TRBV2 and TRBJ1-1; D gene uncertain. Trimming shortened V by 3 bases and J by 7 bases, and 9 bases separated the two germline ends. Germline V CDR1 and CDR2: SNHLY, FYNNEI. The CDR3 covers 12 residues.

This clone came up a few times. The chain has TRBV12-5 and TRBJ2-7; tentative D call: TRBD1 (6 bases). Trimming removed 3 bases from V and 3 bases from J, with 12 bases in between. Germline values: CDR1 LGHNT, CDR2 FRNRAP. The length of the CDR3 is 14 residues. The CDR3 nucleotides read TGTGCTAGTGGTTTCCTGACACAGGGCTACGAGCAGTACTTC. It codes for CASGFLTQGYEQYF.

The gene calls are TRBV7-6 and TRBJ2-5; the match to TRBD2 covers 8 bases. J lost 5 bases, V lost 5 bases, and 7 bases had no gene match. Germline lookup yields CDR1 SGHVS and CDR2 FNYEAQ. CDR3 length: 14 residues. The CDR3 region has the DNA TGTGCCAGCAGCCCCGGGGGGGGGATGGAGACCCAGTACTTC. The encoded protein is CASSPGGGMETQYF.

This chain links TRBV5-1 with TRBJ2-7; 8 nucleotides align to TRBD1. The CDR3 is made up of 14 amino acids. Germline lookup yields CDR1 SGHRS and CDR2 YFSETQ. J gave up 2 bases and V 5 bases, and 6 bases lay outside the gene matches. Here the CDR3 reads CASRTSTGAYEQYF. CDR3 DNA: TGCGCCAGCAGGACATCGACAGGGGCCTACGAGCAGTACTTC.

The rearrangement uses TRBV29-1 and TRBJ2-5; 9 bases line up with TRBD1. The end of the DNA is better explained by TRBJ2-7, so the J call may be wrong. Germline lookup yields CDR1 SQVTM and CDR2 ANQGSEA. The CDR3 length is 13 residues. CDR3 loop: CSVVRGQGGEQYF. In nucleotides, the CDR3 is TGCAGCGTTGTAAGGGGACAGGGAGGCGAGCAGTACTTC.